A single sample is the source of the 4 T cell receptor beta chains below, sequenced in a study of neoadjuvant anti-PD-1 for oral cavity cancer. Clones were read by immunoSEQ multiplex PCR, and TCRdb kept only the in-frame ones, dropping some. There are roughly 34,000 clones in the sample; roughly 89% occur only once, and around 3.2% lies in the top ten. The starting material was PBMCs, obtained before nivolumab (anti-PD-1) treatment. These receptors all come from a person aged 35-79 years with oral cavity squamous cell carcinoma.

The chain combines TRBV6-5 with TRBJ2-3; TRBD2 agrees at 8 bases. Trimming took 5 bases from V and 1 from J; bases not matched to a gene: 2. The CDR3 has 14 residues. The germline V gene has CDR1 MNHEY and CDR2 SVGAGI. The CDR3 protein is CASSRGGGTDTQYF. The CDR3 nucleotides are TGTGCCAGCAGTCGGGGGGGCGGCACAGATACGCAGTATTTT.

The chain employs TRBV6-5 and TRBJ1-1; D gene ambiguous. The CDR3 spans 13 residues. V lost 2 bases to trimming and J lost 10 bases, with 14 bases between them. Germline CDR1 is MNHEY and CDR2 is SVGAGI. CDR3 protein: CASSYATSARAFF. For the CDR3, the DNA is TGTGCCAGCAGTTACGCGACCTCCGCTCGAGCTTTCTTT.

This chain joins TRBV6-5 and TRBJ1-2; possible D gene TRBD1, 6 bases. The CDR3 loop spans 14 amino acids. The ends were cut back, 7 bases at V and 5 bases at J, with 17 bases in the middle. Germline CDR1 and CDR2: MNHEY and SVGAGI. The CDR3 spells CASTQTGAGYGYTF. CDR3 DNA sequence: TGTGCCAGCACCCAGACGGGGGCGGGGTATGGCTACACCTTC.

The chain carries TRBV7-8 and TRBJ2-3, with 7 bases that match TRBD2. The junction had 10 bases not matched to a gene; V was cut back by 1 base and J by 0 bases. This CDR3 comprises 18 residues. Germline lookup yields CDR1 SGHVS and CDR2 FQNEAQ. CDR3 region: CASSLGLASGPSTDTQYF. CDR3 bases: TGTGCCAGCAGCTTAGGGTTGGCTAGCGGACCAAGCACAGATACGCAGTATTTT.